This TCR beta chain was sequenced for a study of T cell changes during pregnancy in multiple sclerosis. Clones were sequenced by immunoSEQ multiplex PCR, and TCRdb holds only the in-frame ones, with some missing. The profile shows tens of thousands of clones, 80% to 95% of them singletons. This specimen was peripheral blood, taken in the first trimester of pregnancy. The sequence was obtained from a female donor with multiple sclerosis, enrolled in a pregnancy study.

The CDR3 loop is CASSAELGGGNTIYF. In nucleotides, the CDR3 is TGTGCCAGCAGCGCGGAACTCGGGGGTGGAAACACCATATATTTT. The chain carries TRBV9 and TRBJ1-3; a weak D match, TRBD1 (5 bases). The V and J ends lost 3 bases and 3 bases respectively, with 13 bases between them. The CDR3 is 15 residues long. Germline loops: CDR1 SGDLS, CDR2 YYNGEE.